These 25 T cell receptor beta chains came from one sample sequenced in a study of T cells after yellow fever vaccination. TCRdb fed the 5' RACE reads into MiXCR, producing one record per CDR3 protein. This table holds hundreds of thousands of distinct CDR3 sequences, around an eighth found once. The sample was PBMCs, taken on the day of the yellow fever booster vaccination. The receptors originated from a man aged 25-45 years who received the YFV17D yellow fever vaccine.

This sequence joins TRBV29-1 and TRBJ2-7; D is ambiguous. V lost 4 bases and J lost 0, with 10 bases in between. The V gene's germline CDR1 is SQVTM and CDR2 ANQGSEA. CDR3 size: 13 residues. The CDR3 is CSVGGLSSYEQYF. CDR3 nucleotide sequence: TGCAGCGTTGGTGGGTTAAGCTCCTACGAGCAGTACTTC.

This clonotype was observed once. The chain employs TRBV14 and TRBJ2-1, with TRBD1 matching over 8 bases. CDR1 is SGHDN, CDR2 FVKESK, per germline. This CDR3 comprises 17 residues. Trimming removed 2 bases from V and 4 bases from J; junction bases left unmatched: 10. CDR3 sequence: CASSQPAQGGSYNEQFF. In nucleotides, the CDR3 is TGTGCCAGCAGCCAACCCGCACAGGGGGGTTCGTACAATGAGCAGTTCTTC.

In its sample, this clonotype was seen a few times. This chain connects TRBV30 to TRBJ2-1, with TRBD2 matching over 14 bases. CDR3 size: 14 residues. Trimming removed 3 bases from V and 15 bases from J; junction bases left unmatched: 10. CDR1 and CDR2 from the germline V gene are GTSNPN and SVGIG (reference sequence). The CDR3 protein is CAWRTGTSGSPGFF. The CDR3 region has the DNA TGTGCCTGGAGGACCGGGACTAGCGGGAGTCCGGGGTTCTTC.

This clonotype was counted ten times or more. V usage is TRBV18 and J usage is TRBJ2-7; 7 nucleotides line up with TRBD1. Germline V CDR1 and CDR2: KGHSH, LQKENI. V shed 3 bases and J 1 base; nucleotides not matched to a gene: 6. This CDR3 is 15 amino acids long. CDR3 region: CASSPRQGGSYEQYF. The CDR3 coding sequence is TGTGCCAGCTCACCGAGACAGGGCGGGTCCTACGAGCAGTACTTC.

In this sample, this clonotype turned up many times. The chain has TRBV9 and TRBJ2-7, with TRBD2 matching over 12 bases. Germline CDR1 and CDR2: SGDLS and YYNGEE. The junction had 1 base not matched to a gene; V was cut back by 0 bases and J by 9 bases. The length of the CDR3 is 13 residues. The DNA of the CDR3 is TGTGCCAGCAGCGTAGAGACTAGCGGGAGGCAGTACTTC. It specifies CASSVETSGRQYF.

The gene calls are TRBV7-2 and TRBJ1-1; D unclear. The CDR3 is made up of 14 amino acids. Germline CDR1 is SGHTA and CDR2 is FQGNSA. V dropped 1 base and J dropped 4 bases, with 10 bases sitting between them. CDR3 loop: CASSLGQVATEAFF. CDR3 DNA sequence: TGTGCCAGCAGCTTAGGGCAGGTGGCCACTGAAGCTTTCTTT.

This clonotype occurred a few times. The V call is TRBV14, the J call TRBJ2-1, with D uncertain. V was trimmed by 5 bases and J by 8 bases, leaving 13 bases between them. Germline lookup yields CDR1 SGHDN and CDR2 FVKESK. This CDR3 has 13 amino acids. CDR3 in amino acids: CASSRLDLYEQFF. The CDR3 DNA reads as TGTGCCAGCAGCAGACTCGATCTTTATGAGCAGTTCTTC.

This clonotype has a handful of counts. The V gene is TRBV24-1, the J gene TRBJ2-5; D may be TRBD2 (6 bases). CDR1 KGHDR and CDR2 SFDVKD come from the germline V gene. CDR3 length equals 16 residues. V lost 5 bases and J 2 bases, leaving 17 bases between the germline ends. The CDR3 loop is CATSATRDSGQETQYF. The DNA of the CDR3 is TGTGCCACCAGTGCCACCCGGGACTCGGGGCAAGAGACCCAGTACTTC.

Worth noting for this clonotype: A clone one base away is much larger, so this may be a read error. The chain recombines TRBV5-1 with TRBJ2-5, with no clear D. Per germline, CDR1 SGHRS and CDR2 YFSETQ. CDR3 size: 13 residues. The V gene lost 7 bases and the J gene lost 4 bases, with 14 bases spanning the gap. The CDR3 nucleotides read TGCGCCAGCGCCCCTTTTTTCCGAGAGACCCAGTACTTC. It is translated as CASAPFFRETQYF.

This clonotype was seen a few times. This chain uses TRBV5-4 with TRBJ1-2; the D gene is possibly TRBD1 (5 bases). Deletions cut 4 bases from V and 3 bases from J, with 13 bases between. This CDR3 is 14 amino acids long. Per germline, CDR1 SGHNT and CDR2 YYREEE (reference sequence). The CDR3 loop reads CASSREGQYYGYTF. CDR3 nucleotides: TGTGCCAGCAGCCGGGAGGGGCAGTACTATGGCTACACCTTC.

This clonotype showed up just a few times. This rearrangement joins TRBV20-1 to TRBJ2-7; 7 positions agree with TRBD1. Germline CDR1 is DFQATT and CDR2 is SNEGSKA (reference sequence). The CDR3 runs 13 residues. V shed 6 bases and J 3 bases; nucleotides not matched to a gene: 8. In DNA form, the CDR3 reads TGCAGTGCGGCACGGGACAGCATCTACGAGCAGTACTTC. Translation: CSAARDSIYEQYF.

This clonotype showed up just a few times. The V gene is TRBV24-1, the J gene TRBJ2-3, with 8 bases that match TRBD2. The ends lost 7 bases at V and 6 bases at J; junction bases unmatched: 8. Germline V gene data show CDR1 as KGHDR and CDR2 as SFDVKD. The length of the CDR3 is 14 residues. For the CDR3, the DNA is TGTGCCACCAGCAGCGGGAGTGGGACGGATACGCAGTATTTT. Translated: CATSSGSGTDTQYF.

This chain joins TRBV29-1 and TRBJ1-3; TRBD1 might be the D (6 bases). Germline assignment: CDR1 SQVTM and CDR2 ANQGSEA. The CDR3 sequence is 13 residues long. V shed 8 bases and J shed 0 bases, with 11 bases lying between them. The CDR3 spells CSYQQGSGNTIYF. Here the CDR3 DNA reads TGCAGCTACCAACAGGGCTCTGGAAACACCATATATTTT.

This clonotype has a handful of counts. The V gene is TRBV3-1, the J gene TRBJ1-1, with unresolved D. The CDR3 is 13 amino acids. Germline CDR1 LGHDT, CDR2 YNNKEL (reference sequence). Trimming removed 4 bases at V and 0 bases at J, with 6 bases between. CDR3 nucleotides: TGTGCCAGCAGCCGACAAATGAACACTGAAGCTTTCTTT. This sequence encodes CASSRQMNTEAFF. Full variable domain (rest looked up from reference TRBV3-1 and TRBJ1-1): DTAVSQTPKYLVTQMGNDKSIKCEQNLGHDTMYWYKQDSKKFLKIMFSYNNKELIINETVPNRFSPKSPDKAHLNLHINSLELGDSAVYFCASSRQMNTEAFFGQGTRLTVV.

This clonotype was counted between two and nine times. The chain carries TRBV6-5 and TRBJ1-1; 8 bases line up with TRBD1. There are 14 residues in the CDR3. J was trimmed by 6 bases and V by 5 bases; bases with no gene match: 8. Germline V CDR1 and CDR2: MNHEY, SVGAGI. This CDR3 reads CASSTRQGSSEAFF. CDR3 bases: TGTGCCAGCAGTACCCGACAGGGGAGCTCTGAAGCTTTCTTT.

The V call is TRBV3-1, the J call TRBJ2-1; 10 bases fit TRBD2. The CDR3 runs to 18 residues. The germline V gene encodes CDR1 LGHDT and CDR2 YNNKEL (reference sequence). This chain's CDR3 is CTFCHRGQREGLLYEQFF. CDR3 in DNA: TGTACCTTCTGTCATAGGGGCCAGCGGGAGGGTCTTCTGTATGAGCAGTTCTTC.

This clonotype occurred many times. The chain employs TRBV9 and TRBJ2-1, with TRBD2 identical over 8 bases. This CDR3 is 14 amino acids long. V dropped 4 bases and J dropped 7; count of bases not matched to a gene: 7. Germline CDR1 and CDR2: SGDLS and YYNGEE. DNA for the CDR3: TGTGCCAGCAGCCCGGGACTAGGACAGAATGAGCAGTTCTTC. This gives the protein CASSPGLGQNEQFF.

The V and J genes are TRBV6-6 and TRBJ2-1; a possible D gene is TRBD2 (6 bases). The V gene lost 2 bases and the J gene lost 9 bases, with 11 bases spanning the gap. CDR3 length: 13 residues. Looked up from germline, CDR1 is MNHNY and CDR2 is SVGAGI (reference sequence). Written as DNA, the CDR3 is TGTGCCAGCAGTTACCGGGGGATTGGTGAGCAGTTCTTC. Translated, it gives CASSYRGIGEQFF.

The table lists this clonotype with a few counts. The rearrangement links TRBV6-1 to TRBJ2-7; perhaps TRBD1 as D (7 bases). Germline V gene sequence: CDR1 MNHNS, CDR2 SASEGT. This CDR3 region has 15 residues. Trimming cost V 6 bases and J 2 bases, with 17 bases left between them. The CDR3 sequence: CASRRGLAPTYEQYF. The CDR3 DNA follows: TGTGCCAGCAGAAGGGGGCTAGCGCCAACCTACGAGCAGTACTTC.

This chain uses TRBV2 with TRBJ2-3; TRBD2 matches at 10 bases. Germline CDR1 reads SNHLY; CDR2 reads FYNNEI. With 4 bases clipped from V and 9 bases from J, the junction kept 1 base outside the gene matches. The CDR3 is 12 residues long. CDR3 nucleotides: TGTGCCAGCAGTGGGGGACTAGCGACGCAGTATTTT. Translation: CASSGGLATQYF.

In its sample, this clonotype was seen many times. The chain links TRBV5-5 to TRBJ1-1; D not resolved. Germline V gene lookup returns CDR1 SGHKS and CDR2 YYEKEE (reference sequence). V was cut by 1 base and J by 1 base, with 11 bases left in between. The CDR3 contains 15 residues. The CDR3 DNA reads TGTGCCAGCAGCTTGTATCGTATCGGGAACACTGAAGCTTTCTTT. Translated, it gives CASSLYRIGNTEAFF.

Only a few counts were recorded for this clonotype. CDR3 loop: CASSQDWTDTQYF. The CDR3 bases are TGCGCCAGCAGCCAAGATTGGACAGATACGCAGTATTTT. V and J are TRBV4-3 and TRBJ2-3; D remains ambiguous. In germline, CDR1 is LGHNA, CDR2 YSLEER. The V and J ends lost 0 bases and 3 bases respectively, with 4 bases between them. CDR3 length: 13 amino acids.

This clonotype has only a few counts. This sequence joins TRBV11-2 and TRBJ2-3; 7 nucleotides match TRBD2. Germline CDR1 is SGHAT and CDR2 is FQNNGV. CDR3 length: 16 amino acids. The V and J ends lost 4 bases and 2 bases, in that order; junction bases with no gene match: 9. CDR3 loop: CASSSRAGTNTDTQYF. Written as DNA, the CDR3 is TGTGCCAGCAGCTCAAGGGCGGGGACTAACACAGATACGCAGTATTTT.

The V gene is TRBV20-1, the J gene TRBJ1-1; TRBD1 aligns across 8 bases. Germline values: CDR1 DFQATT, CDR2 SNEGSKA (reference sequence). This CDR3 has 13 amino acids. V lost 1 base and J lost 5; bases outside the gene matches: 3. The CDR3 loop reads CSARGQGSTEAFF. The CDR3 nucleotides are TGCAGTGCTAGAGGACAGGGGTCAACTGAAGCTTTCTTT.

The genes are TRBV30 and TRBJ1-3; D ambiguous. Germline-derived CDR1 and CDR2 are GTSNPN and SVGIG (reference sequence). The CDR3 runs to 12 residues. Deletions cut 3 bases from V and 3 bases from J, with 6 bases between. The CDR3 nucleotides read TGTGCCTGGAGACCAGTTGGAAACACCATATATTTT. It yields the protein CAWRPVGNTIYF.